This T cell receptor (beta chain) was captured by sequencing in a study of blood T cells in healthy people across ages. This clonotype was seen a handful of times. The antigen remains unidentified. Study-level points and caveats: Age brought a roughly linear fall in TCR beta diversity measured per million T cells. Naive T cell percentage showed a strong correlation with TCR beta diversity.

This CDR3 is built from 14 residues. The germline CDR1 and CDR2 sequences are MNHEY and SMNVEV (reference sequence). V lost 3 bases to trimming and J lost 0 bases, with 8 bases between them. PCR was performed a second time for about 7 to 12 cycles using a sample-barcoded 5' primer and a J-beta primer mix. TCRdb re-called the 5' RACE reads through MiXCR, storing one row per CDR3 protein. Among some 900,000 distinct CDR3 sequences listed, about 48% were seen once. This TCR came from a man younger than 40 in good health. The V call is TRBV27, the J call TRBJ1-1, with D unresolved. Sequencing was performed on blood. CDR3 DNA sequence: TGTGCCAGCAGTTTTTCCGGGGTGAACACTGAAGCTTTCTTT. Its translation: CASSFSGVNTEAFF.